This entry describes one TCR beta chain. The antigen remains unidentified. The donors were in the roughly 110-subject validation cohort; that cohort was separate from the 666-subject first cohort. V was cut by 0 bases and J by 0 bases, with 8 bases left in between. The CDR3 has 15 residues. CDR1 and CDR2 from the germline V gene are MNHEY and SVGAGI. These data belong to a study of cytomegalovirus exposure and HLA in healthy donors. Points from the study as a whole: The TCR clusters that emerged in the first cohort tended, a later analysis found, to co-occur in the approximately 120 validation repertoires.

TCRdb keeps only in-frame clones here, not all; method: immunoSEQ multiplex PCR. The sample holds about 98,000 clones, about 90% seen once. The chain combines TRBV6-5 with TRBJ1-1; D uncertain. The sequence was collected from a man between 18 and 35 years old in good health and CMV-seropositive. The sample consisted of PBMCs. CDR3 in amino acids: CASSYSGSMNTEAFF. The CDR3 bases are TGTGCCAGCAGTTACTCGGGCAGCATGAACACTGAAGCTTTCTTT.